One and the same sample provided the 28 T cell receptor beta chains below, sequenced in a study of OX40 agonist ivuxolimab in advanced cancers. Profiling relied on immunoSEQ multiplex PCR, and the TCRdb table lists in-frame clones only, not all of them. The repertoire holds roughly 120,000 clones, with 75% to 90% as singletons. The sample in question was CD4+ or CD8+ T cells sorted from blood, obtained in a trial of the OX40 agonist ivuxolimab. These receptors originate from an adult with an advanced solid tumor such as melanoma, head and neck, liver or kidney cancer.

V is TRBV28 and J is TRBJ1-2; TRBD1 agrees at 8 bases. Trimming cost V 3 bases and J 7 bases; bases outside gene matches: 7. The CDR3 is made up of 14 amino acids. The germline CDR1 and CDR2 sequences are MDHEN and SYDVKM. CDR3 sequence: CASSFGGQVGGYTF. CDR3 nucleotides: TGTGCCAGCAGTTTCGGGGGACAGGTGGGTGGCTACACCTTC.

This clone has just one count. The gene calls are TRBV7-2 and TRBJ1-1; 7 bases fit TRBD1. Per germline, CDR1 SGHTA and CDR2 FQGNSA. The V and J ends lost 6 bases and 6 bases, in that order; junction bases with no gene match: 7. The CDR3 is made up of 13 amino acids. CDR3 amino acids: CASSWTQGSEAFF. The CDR3 nucleotides read TGTGCCAGCAGTTGGACACAGGGGTCTGAAGCTTTCTTT.

CDR3 bases: TGTGCCAGCAGCATTACAGGGCTCTCGTCCTACGAGCAGTACTTC. As protein: CASSITGLSSYEQYF. The rearrangement links TRBV7-2 to TRBJ2-7; D may be TRBD1 (6 bases). Germline V CDR1 and CDR2: SGHTA, FQGNSA. With 5 bases removed from V and 1 base from J, the gap between germline ends came to 15 bases. This CDR3 has 15 amino acids.

This clone has more than one count but fewer than ten. The chain uses TRBV2 and TRBJ1-2; no reliable D call. The V gene's germline CDR1 is SNHLY and CDR2 FYNNEI. The CDR3 contains 11 residues. The ends were cut back, 2 bases at V and 5 bases at J, with 3 bases in the middle. CDR3 nucleotides: TGTGCCAGCAGTGAAATGTATGGCTACACCTTC. It translates to CASSEMYGYTF.

This rearrangement joins TRBV27 to TRBJ2-3; possible D gene TRBD1, 6 bases. Germline CDR1 MNHEY, CDR2 SMNVEV (reference sequence). This CDR3 has 14 amino acids. The V end lost 3 bases, the J end lost 2 bases, and 9 bases lay between the germline ends. In DNA, the CDR3 is TGTGCCAGCAGTTTGAACAGGGTCACAGATACGCAGTATTTT. This gives the protein CASSLNRVTDTQYF.

This rearrangement joins TRBV28 to TRBJ2-4; TRBD1 agrees at 7 bases. The CDR3 is 13 amino acids. The germline CDR1 and CDR2 sequences are MDHEN and SYDVKM. CDR3 nucleotides: TGTGTTTGTTCTGACAGGGTCAAAAACATTCAGTACTTC. It is translated as CVCSDRVKNIQYF.

The chain employs TRBV5-1 and TRBJ2-5; tentatively, D is TRBD2 (6 bases). Between the trimmed V and J ends, which lost 0 bases and 6 bases, there was a span of 18 bases. Germline lookup yields CDR1 SGHRS and CDR2 YFSETQ. The CDR3 sequence is 16 residues long. CDR3 sequence: CASSLDAGPSRKTQYF. The CDR3, as DNA: TGCGCCAGCAGCTTGGATGCGGGACCCTCGAGGAAGACCCAGTACTTC. The entire variable domain, with the rest obtained from reference TRBV5-1 and TRBJ2-5, is as follows: KAGVTQTPRYLIKTRGQQVTLSCSPISGHRSVSWYQQTPGQGLQFLFEYFSETQRNKGNFPGRFSGRQFSNSRSEMNVSTLELGDSALYLCASSLDAGPSRKTQYFGPGTRLLVL.

This chain uses TRBV28 with TRBJ1-5, with 8 bases fitting TRBD1. Germline CDR1 reads MDHEN; CDR2 reads SYDVKM. CDR3 length: 15 amino acids. Germline trimming cut 3 bases from V and 6 bases from J; bases unmatched to any gene: 7. CDR3 bases: TGTGCCAGCAGTTTCGACAGGGGAACGACTCAGCCCCAGCATTTT. Its protein product is CASSFDRGTTQPQHF.

The V and J genes are TRBV4-1 and TRBJ2-3; possibly TRBD2 for D (5 bases). V was cut by 8 bases and J by 1 base, with 13 bases left in between. Germline CDR1 MGHRA, CDR2 YSYEKL. The CDR3 contains 14 residues. The CDR3 coding sequence is TGCGCCAGCGGACGCGACGGGGGCACAGATACGCAGTATTTT. This sequence encodes CASGRDGGTDTQYF.

CDR3 DNA: TGTGCCAGCAGGGGGCTCCCCTCCAATCAGCCCCAGCATTTT. It is translated as CASRGLPSNQPQHF. This chain links TRBV27 with TRBJ1-5; tentative D call: TRBD1 (5 bases). V was pared by 6 bases and J by 3 bases, with 12 bases between. Germline-derived CDR1 and CDR2 are MNHEY and SMNVEV (reference sequence). This CDR3 has 14 amino acids.

V usage is TRBV10-3 and J usage is TRBJ2-1; 11 positions agree with TRBD2. V trimming: 4 bases; J trimming: 5 bases; junction bases outside the gene matches: 7. CDR3 length: 16 amino acids. Germline V gene lookup returns CDR1 ENHRY and CDR2 SYGVKD. The CDR3 nucleotides are TGTGCCATCAGTGTCTTGGAACTAGCGGGGGACAATGAGCAGTTCTTC. This gives the protein CAISVLELAGDNEQFF.

J is TRBJ2-6 and V is TRBV5-1, with a tentative D call TRBD1 (5 bases). V was trimmed by 4 bases and J by 0 bases, leaving 14 bases between them. CDR3 size: 17 residues. Germline values: CDR1 SGHRS, CDR2 YFSETQ. The CDR3 DNA follows: TGCGCCAGCAGCCCGCGCGTCCAGGGCTCTGGGGCCAACGTCCTGACTTTC. It yields the protein CASSPRVQGSGANVLTF. Drawing the rest from reference TRBV5-1 and TRBJ2-6, the complete variable domain is KAGVTQTPRYLIKTRGQQVTLSCSPISGHRSVSWYQQTPGQGLQFLFEYFSETQRNKGNFPGRFSGRQFSNSRSEMNVSTLELGDSALYLCASSPRVQGSGANVLTFGAGSRLTVL.

This clone appeared a few times. The CDR3 loop reads CASSKFSGEEQFF. DNA for the CDR3: TGTGCCAGCAGCAAATTTTCAGGGGAAGAGCAGTTCTTC. The chain links TRBV5-5 to TRBJ2-1; possibly TRBD1 for D (6 bases). Germline CDR1 SGHKS, CDR2 YYEKEE (reference sequence). The CDR3 spans 13 residues. Between the trimmed V and J ends, which lost 4 bases and 10 bases, there was a span of 15 bases.

The chain carries TRBV9 and TRBJ1-3; D perhaps matches TRBD1 (6 bases). The CDR3 totals 15 residues. CDR1 and CDR2 (germline): SGDLS, YYNGEE. Trimming left V 3 bases short and J 2 bases short, with 12 bases between. CDR3 nucleotides: TGTGCCAGCAGCGCACACAGGGACCCTGGAAACACCATATATTTT. Residues: CASSAHRDPGNTIYF.

The chain has TRBV9 and TRBJ2-1; 13 bases match TRBD2. V lost 1 base to trimming and J lost 4 bases; unmatched junction nucleotides: 8. This CDR3 contains 18 residues. The germline gives CDR1 SGDLS, CDR2 YYNGEE. Written as DNA, the CDR3 is TGTGCCAGCAGCGTAAGTCTTAGGGGACTAGCGGGGTACAATGAGCAGTTCTTC. It is translated as CASSVSLRGLAGYNEQFF.

The count of this clone is one. The chain couples TRBV18 to TRBJ2-3, with 12 bases matching TRBD2. J gave up 3 bases and V 3 bases, and 1 base lay outside the gene matches. The CDR3 contains 15 residues. The germline V gene encodes CDR1 KGHSH and CDR2 LQKENI. This CDR3 is CASSPGLAGTDTQYF. Here the CDR3 DNA reads TGTGCCAGCTCACCGGGACTAGCGGGTACAGATACGCAGTATTTT. The complete variable domain, with remaining parts taken from reference TRBV18 and TRBJ2-3, reads NAGVMQNPRHLVRRRGQEARLRCSPMKGHSHVYWYRQLPEEGLKFMVYLQKENIIDESGMPKERFSAEFPKEGPSILRIQQVVRGDSAAYFCASSPGLAGTDTQYFGPGTRLTVL.

The J gene is TRBJ2-5, the V gene TRBV7-9; D gene unclear. This CDR3 has 11 residues. The V end lost 0 bases, the J end lost 4 bases, and 0 bases lay between the germline ends. From germline, CDR1 is SEHNR and CDR2 FQNEAQ (reference sequence). The CDR3 region has the DNA TGTGCCAGCAGCTTAGCAGAGACCCAGTACTTC. Translation gives CASSLAETQYF.

The CDR3: CASSEATGVGDEQYF. The DNA for the CDR3 is TGTGCCAGCAGTGAAGCGACGGGAGTAGGCGACGAGCAGTACTTC. The chain recombines TRBV6-1 with TRBJ2-7, with D possibly TRBD2 on 6 matching bases. The V gene lost 0 bases and the J gene lost 5 bases, with 14 bases spanning the gap. This CDR3 is built from 15 residues. Germline CDR1 MNHNS, CDR2 SASEGT.

The gene calls are TRBV18 and TRBJ1-1, with 8 bases fitting TRBD1. J was trimmed by 5 bases and V by 4 bases; bases with no gene match: 3. The CDR3 loop spans 13 amino acids. Germline assignment: CDR1 KGHSH and CDR2 LQKENI. CDR3 bases: TGTGCCAGCTCACAAGGACAGGGTACTGAAGCTTTCTTT. Protein sequence: CASSQGQGTEAFF.

The V gene is TRBV5-1, the J gene TRBJ2-3; D could derive from TRBD1 or TRBD2 (5 bases each). The length of the CDR3 is 15 residues. Germline V gene data show CDR1 as SGHRS and CDR2 as YFSETQ. Trimming pared 4 bases from V and 4 bases from J, leaving 16 bases between. CDR3 coding DNA: TGCGCCAGCAGCCCCAACCCTAGCAGGGCAGATACGCAGTATTTT. Its translation is CASSPNPSRADTQYF.

The gene calls are TRBV5-8 and TRBJ2-5; D gene uncertain. The CDR3 is 12 amino acids. Germline V CDR1 and CDR2: SGHTS, YDEGEE. Trimming removed 3 bases from V and 5 bases from J, with 8 bases in between. CDR3 nucleotide sequence: TGTGCCAGCAGCTCTTGGCGGGAGACCCAGTACTTC. It codes for CASSSWRETQYF.

The rearrangement joins TRBV18 to TRBJ1-1; D might be TRBD1 (6 bases). Germline-derived CDR1 and CDR2 are KGHSH and LQKENI. CDR3 size: 16 residues. With 3 bases removed from V and 1 base from J, the gap between germline ends came to 15 bases. CDR3 bases: TGTGCCAGCTCACCGAAGACAGGACAGCCGAACACTGAAGCTTTCTTT. Translating gives CASSPKTGQPNTEAFF.

V is TRBV2 and J is TRBJ2-3; weak D call: TRBD2 (6 bases). This CDR3 region has 13 residues. V was shortened by 6 bases and J by 3 bases, with 10 bases between the two germline ends. Per the germline V gene, CDR1 is SNHLY and CDR2 is FYNNEI. The DNA of the CDR3 is TGTGCCAGCAGAACCGGGGGTACAGATACGCAGTATTTT. This encodes CASRTGGTDTQYF.

The rearrangement links TRBV14 to TRBJ2-1, with TRBD2 matching 9 bases. The CDR3 runs to 14 residues. J gave up 16 bases and V 3 bases, and 13 bases lay outside the gene matches. CDR1 and CDR2 (germline): SGHDN, FVKESK. The CDR3 nucleotides read TGTGCCAGCAGCCAGTACCCGGGACTAGCATTCTTATTCTTC. Residues: CASSQYPGLAFLFF.

V and J are TRBV18 and TRBJ2-1; 9 bases are shared with TRBD2. Germline CDR1 reads KGHSH; CDR2 reads LQKENI. V lost 3 bases to trimming and J lost 3 bases; unmatched junction nucleotides: 6. This CDR3 contains 16 residues. CDR3 region: CASSPASAGGYNEQFF. The CDR3 bases are TGTGCCAGCTCACCGGCCTCAGCGGGGGGCTACAATGAGCAGTTCTTC.

The V call is TRBV4-3, the J call TRBJ2-7; 8 bases match TRBD1. V lost 0 bases, J lost 6 bases, and 13 bases stayed unmatched. Germline lookup yields CDR1 LGHNA and CDR2 YSLEER. CDR3 length: 17 amino acids. CDR3 in DNA: TGCGCCAGCAGCCAAGATCTTGGGAGCACAGGGGGTGGCGAGCAGTACTTC. Protein product: CASSQDLGSTGGGEQYF.

The CDR3 DNA reads TGTGCCAGCAGTTCCGTACAGGGGGACAATCAGCCCCAGCATTTT. Its protein is CASSSVQGDNQPQHF. The chain joins TRBV28 to TRBJ1-5; 8 bases are a match to TRBD1. Per germline, CDR1 MDHEN and CDR2 SYDVKM. Trimming removed 4 bases from V and 3 bases from J; junction bases left unmatched: 5. This CDR3 is built from 15 residues.

The chain employs TRBV30 and TRBJ2-3; a weak D match, TRBD2 (5 bases). The CDR3 has 13 amino acids. Trimming cost V 0 bases and J 5 bases, with 9 bases left between them. Germline V gives CDR1 GTSNPN, CDR2 SVGIG (reference sequence). The CDR3 sequence is CAWSVRGKDTQYF. For the CDR3, the DNA is TGTGCCTGGAGTGTACGAGGGAAAGATACGCAGTATTTT.